These 11 T cell receptor beta chains originate from one sample sequenced in a study of shared T cell receptors in the human thymus (dated by TCRdb to the early 2020s). Library preparation was by the immunoSEQ multiplex PCR assay. Held by TCRdb, this immuneACCESS table contains in-frame sequences only and omits some clones. Under half of the omission traces to an unresolved V gene where checked; the cause of the rest is unknown. This sample holds over 65,000 clones; about 95% were observed only once. About 0.033% of the sample rests with the top ten. The sample consisted of thymocytes. The receptors here all came from a human donor.

The genes are TRBV4-1 and TRBJ2-7, with TRBD2 matching 8 bases. Losses at the gene ends were 0 bases for V and 7 bases for J; bases not matched to a gene: 8. Germline values: CDR1 MGHRA, CDR2 YSYEKL. The CDR3 is made up of 15 amino acids. CDR3 sequence (DNA): TGCGCCAGCAGCCAAGATCGGGGGGGGGCCGGGGAGCAGTACTTC. Its protein is CASSQDRGGAGEQYF.

The rearrangement joins TRBV27 to TRBJ2-7; D remains unclear. V dropped 3 bases and J dropped 1 base, with 4 bases sitting between them. Germline CDR1 is MNHEY and CDR2 is SMNVEV (reference sequence). CDR3 length equals 12 residues. The CDR3 region is CASSLHSYEQYF. The CDR3 nucleotides read TGTGCCAGCAGTTTGCATTCCTACGAGCAGTACTTC.

The chain employs TRBV5-4 and TRBJ2-3, with D unclear. This CDR3 comprises 13 residues. Germline V gene lookup returns CDR1 SGHNT and CDR2 YYREEE (reference sequence). V was pared by 0 bases and J by 3 bases, with 5 bases between. CDR3 residues: CASSLVGTDTQYF. The CDR3 bases are TGTGCCAGCAGCTTGGTGGGGACAGATACGCAGTATTTT.

The chain recombines TRBV11-1 with TRBJ2-3; perhaps TRBD2 as D (6 bases). The germline CDR1 and CDR2 sequences are SGHAT and FQDESV (reference sequence). The V and J ends lost 4 bases and 2 bases respectively, with 7 bases between them. This CDR3 region has 13 residues. The CDR3 DNA sequence: TGTGCCAGCAGCTGGGACTCCACAGATACGCAGTATTTT. This gives the protein CASSWDSTDTQYF.

V and J are TRBV5-8 and TRBJ2-5; TRBD2 is a possible D gene (6 bases). The ends were cut back, 0 bases at V and 0 bases at J, with 6 bases in the middle. The germline CDR1 and CDR2 sequences are SGHTS and YDEGEE. The CDR3 length is 14 residues. CDR3: CASSLGLDQETQYF. DNA of the CDR3: TGTGCCAGCAGCTTGGGACTAGACCAAGAGACCCAGTACTTC. Together with reference TRBV5-8 and TRBJ2-5, the CDR3 gives the full variable domain: EAGVTQSPTHLIKTRGQQATLRCSPISGHTSVYWYQQALGLGLQFLLWYDEGEERNRGNFPPRFSGRQFPNYSSELNVNALELEDSALYLCASSLGLDQETQYFGPGTRLLVL.

The chain uses TRBV7-8 and TRBJ1-2, with 7 nucleotides matching TRBD1. The V gene's germline CDR1 is SGHVS and CDR2 FQNEAQ. J lost 2 bases, V lost 6 bases, and 6 bases had no gene match. The CDR3 sequence is 14 residues long. Here the CDR3 DNA reads TGTGCCAGCAGTCGACTACAGGGGAACTATGGCTACACCTTC. Encoded protein: CASSRLQGNYGYTF.

V and J are TRBV19 and TRBJ2-7, with D tentatively TRBD1 (6 bases). Trimming removed 2 bases from V and 0 bases from J, with 17 bases in between. Per the germline V gene, CDR1 is LNHDA and CDR2 is SQIVND (reference sequence). This CDR3 has 17 amino acids. As DNA, the CDR3 is TGTGCCAGTAGTATACTCCCCTACCGGGACATCTCCTACGAGCAGTACTTC. Translated, it gives CASSILPYRDISYEQYF.

The count of this clone is one. J is TRBJ2-1 and V is TRBV12-5, with 8 bases lining up with TRBD2. Germline CDR1 reads LGHNT; CDR2 reads FRNRAP. The CDR3 contains 15 residues. Trimming removed 2 bases from V and 7 bases from J; junction bases left unmatched: 7. CDR3 residues: CASGLKGLVENEQFF. The CDR3 bases are TGTGCTAGTGGTTTGAAGGGACTAGTTGAGAATGAGCAGTTCTTC. The complete variable domain, with remaining parts taken from reference TRBV12-5 and TRBJ2-1, reads DARVTQTPRHKVTEMGQEVTMRCQPILGHNTVFWYRQTMMQGLELLAYFRNRAPLDDSGMPKDRFSAEMPDATLATLKIQPSEPRDSAVYFCASGLKGLVENEQFFGPGTRLTVL.

The chain recombines TRBV10-3 with TRBJ1-3; D might be TRBD1 (6 bases). The CDR3 has 15 amino acids. The V and J ends lost 7 bases and 4 bases respectively, with 17 bases between them. CDR1 is ENHRY and CDR2 is SYGVKD in the germline V gene. CDR3 sequence reads: CAIKGDEAYGNTIYF. CDR3 coding DNA: TGTGCCATCAAGGGGGACGAGGCATACGGAAACACCATATATTTT.

The chain has TRBV27 and TRBJ2-7; TRBD2 might be the D (5 bases). With 3 bases removed from V and 5 bases from J, the gap between germline ends came to 14 bases. The germline CDR1 and CDR2 sequences are MNHEY and SMNVEV (reference sequence). This CDR3 contains 14 residues. CDR3 bases: TGTGCCAGCAGTTTCAAGGTTTGGGGAGACGAGCAGTACTTC. Protein: CASSFKVWGDEQYF.

The chain is built from TRBV7-9 and TRBJ1-3; perhaps TRBD1 as D (6 bases). CDR1 and CDR2 (germline): SEHNR, FQNEAQ (reference sequence). Between the trimmed V and J ends, which lost 0 bases and 0 bases, there was a span of 12 bases. The CDR3 loop spans 17 amino acids. The chain's CDR3 is CASSLAYRGHSGNTIYF. The CDR3 DNA reads TGTGCCAGCAGCTTAGCGTACCGGGGGCACTCTGGAAACACCATATATTTT. The complete variable domain, with remaining parts taken from reference TRBV7-9 and TRBJ1-3, reads DTGVSQNPRHKITKRGQNVTFRCDPISEHNRLYWYRQTLGQGPEFLTYFQNEAQLEKSRLLSDRFSAERPKGSFSTLEIQRTEQGDSAMYLCASSLAYRGHSGNTIYFGEGSWLTVV.